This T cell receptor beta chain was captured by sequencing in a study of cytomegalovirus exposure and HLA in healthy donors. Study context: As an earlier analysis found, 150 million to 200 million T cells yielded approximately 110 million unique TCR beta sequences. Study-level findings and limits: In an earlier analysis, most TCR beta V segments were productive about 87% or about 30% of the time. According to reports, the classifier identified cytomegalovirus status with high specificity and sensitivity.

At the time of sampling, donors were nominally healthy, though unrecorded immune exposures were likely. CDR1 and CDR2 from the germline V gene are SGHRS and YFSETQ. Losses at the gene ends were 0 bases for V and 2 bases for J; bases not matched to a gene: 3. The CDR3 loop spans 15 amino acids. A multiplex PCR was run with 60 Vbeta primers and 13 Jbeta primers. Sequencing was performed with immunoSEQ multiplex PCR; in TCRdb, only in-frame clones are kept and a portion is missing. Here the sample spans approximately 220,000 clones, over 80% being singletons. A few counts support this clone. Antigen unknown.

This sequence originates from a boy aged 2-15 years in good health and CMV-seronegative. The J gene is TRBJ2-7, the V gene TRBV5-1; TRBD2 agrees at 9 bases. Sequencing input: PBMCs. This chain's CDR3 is CASSLVSSGTYEQYF. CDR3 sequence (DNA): TGCGCCAGCAGCTTGGTTTCTAGCGGGACCTACGAGCAGTACTTC.